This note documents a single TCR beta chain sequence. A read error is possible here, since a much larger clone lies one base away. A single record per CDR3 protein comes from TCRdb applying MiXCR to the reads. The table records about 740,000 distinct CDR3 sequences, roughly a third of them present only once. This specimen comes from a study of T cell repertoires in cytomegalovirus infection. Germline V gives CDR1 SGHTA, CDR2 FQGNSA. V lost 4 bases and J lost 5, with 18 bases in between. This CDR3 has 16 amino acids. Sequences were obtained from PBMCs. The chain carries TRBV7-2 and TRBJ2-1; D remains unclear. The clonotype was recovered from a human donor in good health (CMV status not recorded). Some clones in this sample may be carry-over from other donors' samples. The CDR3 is CASSSSFIPRNNEQFF. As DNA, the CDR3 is TGTGCCAGCAGCTCCTCGTTTATTCCAAGGAACAATGAGCAGTTCTTC.